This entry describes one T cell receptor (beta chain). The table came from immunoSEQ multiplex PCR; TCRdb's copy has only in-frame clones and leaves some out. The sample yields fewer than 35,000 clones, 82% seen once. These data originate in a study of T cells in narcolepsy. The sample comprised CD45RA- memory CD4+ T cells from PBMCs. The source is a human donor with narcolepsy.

Here the CDR3 DNA reads TGCGCCAGCAGCTTTAACAGGGCTTCTGAGACTGAAGCTTTCTTT. Translating it yields CASSFNRASETEAFF. The chain combines TRBV5-1 with TRBJ1-1; a possible D gene is TRBD1 (6 bases). Trimming pared 2 bases from V and 5 bases from J, leaving 16 bases between. This CDR3 is 15 amino acids long. Germline V CDR1 and CDR2: SGHRS, YFSETQ.